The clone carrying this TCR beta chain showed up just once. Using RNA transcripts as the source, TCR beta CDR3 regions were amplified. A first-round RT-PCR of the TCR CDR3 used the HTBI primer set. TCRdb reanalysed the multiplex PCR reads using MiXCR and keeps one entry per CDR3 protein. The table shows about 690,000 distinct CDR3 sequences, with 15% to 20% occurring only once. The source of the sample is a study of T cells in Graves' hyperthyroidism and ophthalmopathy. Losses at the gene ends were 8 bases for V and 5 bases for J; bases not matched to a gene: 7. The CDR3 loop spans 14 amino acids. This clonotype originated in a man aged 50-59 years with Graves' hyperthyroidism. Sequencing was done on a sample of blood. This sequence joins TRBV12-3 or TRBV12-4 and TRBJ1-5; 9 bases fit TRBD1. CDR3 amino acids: CASGKTGGYQPQHF. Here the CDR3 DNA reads TGTGCCAGCGGAAAAACAGGGGGCTATCAGCCCCAGCATTTT.